This T cell receptor (beta chain) originates from a study of siplizumab effects on memory and regulatory T cells. Profiling relied on immunoSEQ multiplex PCR, and the TCRdb table lists in-frame clones only, not all of them. Counted here are 56,000 or so clones, less than 98% occurring once; the ten biggest clones make up 0.95% to 1.4%. Material for sequencing was naive CD8+ T cells sorted from blood. This sequence originates from a human donor in good health.

The CDR3 bases are TGTGCCAGCACCACCCAGGGGCTAGCGGGAGGGCCCAATGAGCAGTTCTTC. Its protein product is CASTTQGLAGGPNEQFF. The chain carries TRBV27 and TRBJ2-1; 12 nucleotides match TRBD2. Germline CDR1 and CDR2: MNHEY and SMNVEV (reference sequence). The CDR3 is made up of 17 amino acids. V shed 7 bases and J 6 bases; nucleotides not matched to a gene: 13.